This T cell receptor (beta chain) was obtained from a study of T cells in Graves' hyperthyroidism and ophthalmopathy. Each ophthalmopathy patient scored at least 3 on the Clinical Activity Score and at least 4 on NOSPECS grade, with duration under 3 months. RNA transcripts were the template for amplifying TCR beta CDR3 regions. The primer set for the first-round RT-PCR of the TCR CDR3 was HTBI. From the multiplex PCR reads, TCRdb called clonotypes with MiXCR, one entry per CDR3 protein. Among 200,000 to 250,000 distinct CDR3 sequences listed, approximately 25% were seen once. About this clonotype itself: As yet, its antigen is unknown.

Whole-study findings and limits: A model using 13 V-J features told ophthalmopathy apart from stable hyperthyroidism.

This TCR derives from a woman between 40 and 50 years old with Graves' ophthalmopathy. What was sequenced was blood.

The CDR3, as DNA: TGTGCCAGCAGTACGGGACTAGCGAACTACGAGCAGTACTTC. It specifies CASSTGLANYEQYF. The chain couples TRBV12-3 or TRBV12-4 to TRBJ2-7, with 10 bases fitting TRBD2. V lost 5 bases, J lost 3 bases, and 4 bases stayed unmatched. This CDR3 region has 14 residues.